The 2 T cell receptor beta chains presented below share a single source sample, sequenced in a study of early T cells in non-severe SARS-CoV-2 infection. One entry per CDR3 protein results from TCRdb running MiXCR on the 5' RACE reads. The data contain about 83,000 distinct CDR3 sequences, around 12% of them seen just once; the ten biggest clones take up more than 6.5%. Sequencing was carried out using whole blood. The source of these receptors is an adult who was a healthcare worker with PCR-confirmed SARS-CoV-2 infection or an uninfected control (not recorded which).

This clonotype was detected many times. The CDR3 DNA reads as TGTGCCAGCAGTCTGGGTTGGGACACTGAAGCTTTCTTT. Amino acid sequence: CASSLGWDTEAFF. The V call is TRBV5-8, the J call TRBJ1-1; no firm D call. The germline V and J ends were trimmed by 5 bases and 3 bases, with 11 bases remaining between them. Per germline, CDR1 SGHTS and CDR2 YDEGEE. The CDR3 extends over 13 amino acids.

This clonotype was observed at least ten times. This chain links TRBV5-1 with TRBJ2-3; D gene unclear. The germline V gene encodes CDR1 SGHRS and CDR2 YFSETQ. V was cut by 0 bases and J by 2 bases, with 10 bases left in between. There are 15 residues in the CDR3. CDR3 sequence: CASSLVDVDTDTQYF. The CDR3, as DNA: TGCGCCAGCAGCTTGGTAGACGTAGACACAGATACGCAGTATTTT.